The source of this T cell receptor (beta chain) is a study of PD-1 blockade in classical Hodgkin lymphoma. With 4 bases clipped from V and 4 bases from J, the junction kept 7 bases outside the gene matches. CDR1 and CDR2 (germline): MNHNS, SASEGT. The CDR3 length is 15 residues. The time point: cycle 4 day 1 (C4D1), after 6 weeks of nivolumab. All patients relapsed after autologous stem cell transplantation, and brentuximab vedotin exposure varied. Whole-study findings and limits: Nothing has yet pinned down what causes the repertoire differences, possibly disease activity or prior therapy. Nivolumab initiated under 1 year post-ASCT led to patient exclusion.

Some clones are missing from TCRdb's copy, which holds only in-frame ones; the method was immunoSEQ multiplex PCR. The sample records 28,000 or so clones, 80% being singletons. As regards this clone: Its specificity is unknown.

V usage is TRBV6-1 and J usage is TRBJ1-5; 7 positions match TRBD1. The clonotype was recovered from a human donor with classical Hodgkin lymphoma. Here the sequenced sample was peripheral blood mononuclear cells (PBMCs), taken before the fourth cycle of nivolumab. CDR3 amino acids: CASSALVQGNQPQHF. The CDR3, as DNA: TGTGCCAGCAGTGCCCTGGTACAGGGGAATCAGCCCCAGCATTTT.